Only a few counts were recorded for the clone carrying this TCR beta chain. Its antigen is currently unknown. The whole isolated RNA underwent reverse transcription, so sequencing captured expressed TCRB transcripts. Millions of reads was the average for naive, central memory and regulatory T cell samples. Sequencing used immunoSEQ multiplex PCR; TCRdb keeps in-frame clones, though not all of them. The data contain 150,000 to 170,000 clones, 10% of them singletons. These data belong to a study of beta chain features in type 1 diabetes. The study's findings and limits: All four CD4+ subsets from Type 1 diabetes patients carried moderately but significantly shorter TCRB CDR3s.

This CDR3 contains 13 residues. V gave up 8 bases and J gave up 4 bases; unmatched junction bases: 4. Germline V gives CDR1 SGHTA, CDR2 FQGNSA. The rearrangement links TRBV7-2 to TRBJ1-4; 7 nucleotides match TRBD1. The clonotype originates from a man aged 30 to 45 with type 1 diabetes. Input material: central memory CD4+ T cells from blood. CDR3 DNA: TGTGCCAGCGGCCGGGACAGTAATGAAAAACTGTTTTTT. This codes for CASGRDSNEKLFF.